These 18 T cell receptor beta chains were sequenced from one sample in a study of CXCR3-negative and CXCR3-positive naive CD8 T cells. Regarding the study as a whole: Naive cells with CXCR3 showed TRB CDR3s that were more hydrophobic than those in CXCR3-negative naive cells.

5' RACE that incorporated UMI labels was used to prepare the TRB cDNA libraries. From the 5' RACE reads, TCRdb lists one entry per CDR3 protein and no DNA. The sample spans about 89,000 distinct CDR3 sequences; the ten largest clones claim over 0.4%. No cognate antigen is known for these TCRs. The sequencing input was naive CXCR3+ CD8+ T cells from blood. Specified subset: CD45RO-CCR7+CD27+CD95- naive CD8+ T cells expressing CXCR3 (TNR3+). These receptors all come from a human donor in good health. Some clones in this sample may be carry-over from other donors' samples.

This chain joins TRBV3-1 and TRBJ2-3; TCRdb indicates TRBD2, and absent DNA this call remains unverified. The CDR3 consists of 13 residues. Germline V gives CDR1 LGHDT, CDR2 YNNKEL (reference sequence). This chain's CDR3 is CASIPTRGDTQYF.

The chain is built from TRBV10-3 and TRBJ1-1; TCRdb lists TRBD1, though no DNA is available to test this call. The V gene's germline CDR1 is ENHRY and CDR2 SYGVKD. This CDR3 is 18 amino acids long. The CDR3 region is CAISVTGGGRGTGTEAFF.

The chain is built from TRBV10-1 and TRBJ2-7; TCRdb lists TRBD2, though no DNA is available to test this call. The CDR3 totals 16 residues. Germline CDR1 and CDR2: WNHNN and SYGVQD (reference sequence). CDR3: CASSEWTSGGFYEQYF.

The rearrangement links TRBV29-1 to TRBJ1-1; TCRdb gives TRBD1 as the D gene, but with no DNA this cannot be confirmed. The CDR3 length is 13 residues. Germline V CDR1 and CDR2: SQVTM, ANQGSEA. This CDR3 is CSVAGGQNTEAFF.

The chain couples TRBV2 to TRBJ2-1; there is no DNA to check the TCRdb D call of TRBD1. This CDR3 has 16 amino acids. Germline V gene lookup returns CDR1 SNHLY and CDR2 FYNNEI. The CDR3 sequence: CASRGPGPSSYNEQFF.

The rearrangement joins TRBV7-6 to TRBJ2-7; the D call of TRBD1 rests on TCRdb alone, since no DNA is present to check it. Germline-derived CDR1 and CDR2 are SGHVS and FNYEAQ. The CDR3 covers 15 residues. CDR3 region: CASSPQTGTGDEQYF.

The chain recombines TRBV6-6 with TRBJ1-3. Germline CDR1 and CDR2: MNHNY and SVGAGI (reference sequence). The CDR3 length is 12 residues. The CDR3 is CASSQDGNTIYF.

This chain connects TRBV12-3 or TRBV12-4 to TRBJ1-6; no DNA is available, so the TRBD1 call from TCRdb remains unchecked. The CDR3 covers 15 residues. This chain's CDR3 is CASSNLDRDVTPLHF.

The chain has TRBV29-1 and TRBJ2-7. Germline lookup yields CDR1 SQVTM and CDR2 ANQGSEA. CDR3 length equals 13 residues. The CDR3 region is CSVAEGGAYEQYF.

The chain combines TRBV4-3 with TRBJ2-1; the D gene TCRdb calls, TRBD1, cannot be checked with no DNA. This CDR3 comprises 15 residues. CDR1 is LGHNA, CDR2 YSLEER, per germline. CDR3: CASSLRRGWGNEQFF.

The chain couples TRBV7-9 to TRBJ1-2; TCRdb calls TRBD1, which cannot be checked without DNA. This CDR3 spans 14 amino acids. Germline CDR1 and CDR2: SEHNR and FQNEAQ (reference sequence). The CDR3 region is CASSKTPSSYGYTF.

The V gene is TRBV5-1, the J gene TRBJ2-3. This CDR3 is built from 15 residues. Germline CDR1 SGHRS, CDR2 YFSETQ. The CDR3 sequence: CASSFRRPSTDTQYF.

The chain couples TRBV12-3 or TRBV12-4 to TRBJ2-7. This CDR3 region has 14 residues. The CDR3 loop is CASSFSGGGHEQYF.

The chain is built from TRBV9 and TRBJ2-1. Germline values: CDR1 SGDLS, CDR2 YYNGEE. The CDR3 spans 13 residues. The CDR3 region is CASRVGSYNEQFF.

J is TRBJ2-3 and V is TRBV28. CDR3 length: 15 amino acids. Germline assignment: CDR1 MDHEN and CDR2 SYDVKM. The CDR3 loop is CASSPNWPDTDTQYF.

The V and J genes are TRBV7-9 and TRBJ1-4; as DNA is missing, the TRBD1 call by TCRdb cannot be tested. This CDR3 has 16 amino acids. Per the germline V gene, CDR1 is SEHNR and CDR2 is FQNEAQ (reference sequence). The CDR3 sequence: CASSLAEGAPNEKLFF.

CDR3 sequence reads: CASSLGLGWITDTQYF. The chain carries TRBV7-8 and TRBJ2-3. Germline CDR1 reads SGHVS; CDR2 reads FQNEAQ. The CDR3 loop spans 16 amino acids.

The chain joins TRBV3-1 to TRBJ1-5. This CDR3 contains 16 residues. Germline loops: CDR1 LGHDT, CDR2 YNNKEL (reference sequence). The CDR3 protein is CASSQDGTISNQPQHF.